The rows below give T cell receptor beta chains drawn from one sample of a study of STAT5B mutations in CD4+ large granular lymphocyte leukemia. Data came from immunoSEQ multiplex PCR; TCRdb stores just in-frame clones and leaves some out. The data show 48,000 or so clones, approximately 70% seen once. Input material: CD4+ T cells from blood buffy coats. These receptors came from a human donor in good health. Each CDR3 is given with its conserved first and last residue. A D gene is named only where the DNA matches it firmly. Size values are once, few and many counts, or a class for expanded clones, and some rows have none.

>TRBV11-1|15|-|few|TRBJ1-6
CASSPTRWGNSPLHF
TGTGCCAGCAGCCCGACCCGGTGGGGTAATTCACCCCTCCACTTT
>TRBV7-9|13|-|-|TRBJ1-6
CASSWEFDSPLHF
TGTGCCAGCAGTTGGGAATTTGATTCACCCCTCCACTTT
>TRBV30|14|-|-|TRBJ2-5
CAWTAGGDQETQYF
TGTGCCTGGACCGCGGGTGGCGACCAAGAGACCCAGTACTTC
>TRBV18|13|-|few|TRBJ2-7
CASSPYTGGEQYF
TGTGCCAGCTCACCCTACACCGGCGGGGAGCAGTACTTC
>TRBV6-1|14|-|-|TRBJ2-5
CASSEGLQWETQYF
TGTGCCAGCAGTGAAGGCTTACAGTGGGAGACCCAGTACTTC
>TRBV7-8|13|-|-|TRBJ1-3
CASSLVAGNTIYF
TGTGCCAGCAGCTTAGTTGCTGGAAACACCATATATTTT
>TRBV27|16|-|-|TRBJ1-5
CASSLSAGAGGEPQHF
TGTGCCAGCAGTTTATCGGCAGGGGCCGGGGGGGAGCCCCAGCATTTT
>TRBV7-6|13|TRBD2|-|TRBJ2-5
CASSPGLAATQYF
TGTGCCAGCAGCCCGGGACTAGCGGCGACCCAGTACTTC
>TRBV14|15|-|-|TRBJ2-2
CASSQMGQNTGELFF
TGTGCCAGCAGCCAAATGGGTCAGAACACCGGGGAGCTGTTTTTT
>TRBV2|14|-|-|TRBJ1-4
CASSPGPQGEKLFF
TGTGCCAGCAGCCCCGGCCCTCAGGGTGAAAAACTGTTTTTT
>TRBV19|19|-|-|TRBJ1-5
CASSPRQSRLLGSNQPQHF
TGTGCCAGTAGTCCCAGACAGTCCCGGCTCCTTGGTAGCAATCAGCCCCAGCATTTT
>TRBV21-1|15|-|-|TRBJ2-2
CARSLAGGDTGELFF
TGTGCCCGTTCACTAGCGGGGGGGGACACCGGGGAGCTGTTTTTT
>TRBV6-1|14|-|-|TRBJ1-4
CASSEGSANEKLFF
TGTGCCAGCAGTGAAGGGTCAGCTAATGAAAAACTGTTTTTT